Following are 16 T cell receptor beta chains from one sample sequenced in a study of T cell responses to AZD1222 COVID-19 vaccine. The assay was immunoSEQ multiplex PCR, and TCRdb's table has in-frame clones only and misses some. Seen here are 95,000 to 150,000 clones, approximately 90% observed once, and the top ten hold around 3.3%. This specimen was peripheral blood, taken on day 0 of AZD1222 vaccination. The origin of the receptors is an adult in good health.

The chain recombines TRBV18 with TRBJ1-2, with a weak D call TRBD1 (5 bases). The CDR3 consists of 15 residues. Germline values: CDR1 KGHSH, CDR2 LQKENI. V shed 2 bases and J shed 8 bases, with 18 bases lying between them. The CDR3 reads CASSPSGTGALGYTF. The CDR3 coding sequence is TGTGCCAGCTCACCATCCGGGACGGGTGCGTTGGGCTACACCTTC.

This CDR3 reads CASSDSHLAGAGNEQFF. The CDR3 DNA follows: TGTGCCAGCAGTGACTCGCACTTAGCGGGAGCTGGGAATGAGCAGTTCTTC. V is TRBV6-4 and J is TRBJ2-1; TRBD2 aligns across 9 bases. The CDR3 has 17 residues. Trimming cost V 0 bases and J 7 bases; bases outside gene matches: 10. Per the germline V gene, CDR1 is MRHNA and CDR2 is SNTAGT.

V and J are TRBV3-1 (or the pseudogene TRBV3-2) and TRBJ1-3; no definite D call. Trimming took off 2 bases at V and 0 bases at J, with 2 bases between the two ends. This CDR3 spans 13 amino acids. From germline, CDR1 is LGHDT and CDR2 YNNKEL (reference sequence). The CDR3 DNA reads TGTGCCAGCAGCCAACTCTCTGGAAACACCATATATTTT. Protein sequence: CASSQLSGNTIYF.

V usage is TRBV5-6 and J usage is TRBJ2-7; D gene uncertain. Trimming cost V 3 bases and J 2 bases, with 3 bases left between them. The CDR3 covers 11 residues. Germline V gene sequence: CDR1 SGHDT, CDR2 YYEEEE. The DNA for the CDR3 is TGTGCCAGCAGCTCCCCCTACGAGCAGTACTTC. Translation: CASSSPYEQYF. Filled out from reference TRBV5-6 and TRBJ2-7, the complete variable domain reads DAGVTQSPTHLIKTRGQQVTLRCSPKSGHDTVSWYQQALGQGPQFIFQYYEEEERQRGNFPDRFSGHQFPNYSSELNVNALLLGDSALYLCASSSPYEQYFGPGTRLTVT.

The chain has TRBV7-2 and TRBJ2-7; 7 bases agree with TRBD2. This CDR3 spans 15 amino acids. Per the germline V gene, CDR1 is SGHTA and CDR2 is FQGNSA. Trimming removed 1 base from V and 3 bases from J; junction bases left unmatched: 6. DNA of the CDR3: TGTGCCAGCAGCTTAGTACGGGAGGCAAACTACGAGCAGTACTTC. It translates to CASSLVREANYEQYF.

The chain combines TRBV18 with TRBJ2-3, with 10 bases aligning to TRBD2. This CDR3 spans 16 amino acids. Trimming took 6 bases from V and 2 from J; bases not matched to a gene: 8. Germline V lookup: CDR1 KGHSH, CDR2 LQKENI. The CDR3 bases are TGTGCCAGCTCGCCCAATAGCGGGGGGTACACAGATACGCAGTATTTT. It translates to CASSPNSGGYTDTQYF. Full variable domain (rest looked up from reference TRBV18 and TRBJ2-3): NAGVMQNPRHLVRRRGQEARLRCSPMKGHSHVYWYRQLPEEGLKFMVYLQKENIIDESGMPKERFSAEFPKEGPSILRIQQVVRGDSAAYFCASSPNSGGYTDTQYFGPGTRLTVL.

The chain links TRBV28 to TRBJ1-2, with 7 bases that match TRBD1. Germline V CDR1 and CDR2: MDHEN, SYDVKM. The CDR3 covers 15 residues. The V gene end was trimmed by 5 bases and the J gene end by 3 bases; junction bases not matched to a gene: 9. The CDR3 nucleotides read TGTGCCAGCAGTAAACGGACAGGTACTCACTATGGCTACACCTTC. Encoded protein: CASSKRTGTHYGYTF.

The chain links TRBV4-3 to TRBJ1-1, with 7 bases matching TRBD1. The CDR3 extends over 14 amino acids. After removal of 2 bases from V and 7 bases from J, the junction contained 7 bases not matched to a gene. Germline CDR1 is LGHNA and CDR2 is YSLEER. The CDR3 reads CASSQPTGAGEAFF. The CDR3 coding sequence is TGCGCCAGCAGCCAACCTACAGGGGCAGGTGAAGCTTTCTTT.

The chain combines TRBV27 with TRBJ2-1, with 9 bases matching TRBD2. CDR1 and CDR2 (germline): MNHEY, SMNVEV (reference sequence). V shed 6 bases, J shed 4 bases, and the junction held 19 bases outside the gene matches. CDR3 size: 19 residues. CDR3 DNA: TGTGCCAGCAGCTTGGGGGCTGGGAAGAAAGCGGGGGGTTACAATGAGCAGTTCTTC. Translated, it gives CASSLGAGKKAGGYNEQFF.

The chain has TRBV9 and TRBJ2-3, with 10 bases fitting TRBD2. Trimming removed 0 bases from V and 2 bases from J; junction bases left unmatched: 3. This CDR3 spans 16 amino acids. Per the germline V gene, CDR1 is SGDLS and CDR2 is YYNGEE. Written as DNA, the CDR3 is TGTGCCAGCAGCGTAGGAGCGGGGGGGCCCACAGATACGCAGTATTTT. Protein sequence: CASSVGAGGPTDTQYF.

The genes are TRBV14 and TRBJ2-7; TRBD1 agrees at 9 bases. Trimming cost V 4 bases and J 5 bases; bases outside gene matches: 3. From germline, CDR1 is SGHDN and CDR2 FVKESK. The CDR3 length is 13 residues. In DNA form, the CDR3 reads TGTGCCAGCAGCCTGGGACAGGGCAACGAGCAGTACTTC. It codes for CASSLGQGNEQYF.

This clone was observed once. This chain joins TRBV27 and TRBJ1-5, with 7 bases lining up with TRBD1. From germline, CDR1 is MNHEY and CDR2 SMNVEV (reference sequence). V trimming: 6 bases; J trimming: 5 bases; junction bases outside the gene matches: 13. This CDR3 is built from 16 residues. CDR3 amino acids: CASSPLNRGWDQPQHF. Here the CDR3 DNA reads TGTGCCAGCAGCCCCCTTAACAGGGGATGGGATCAGCCCCAGCATTTT.

CDR3 DNA sequence: TGCAGCGTTGAAGAGACCACGGGAGTCGGATTGAAAGCTTTCTTT. It translates to CSVEETTGVGLKAFF. The chain links TRBV29-1 to TRBJ1-1; unclear D gene. Per germline, CDR1 SQVTM and CDR2 ANQGSEA. V lost 0 bases, J lost 9 bases, and 20 bases lay in between. CDR3 length equals 15 residues.

This clone has just a few counts. The chain is built from TRBV29-1 and TRBJ2-5, with D possibly being TRBD2 (6 bases). CDR1 is SQVTM, CDR2 ANQGSEA, per germline. The CDR3 has 15 amino acids. Between the trimmed V and J ends, which lost 7 bases and 5 bases, there was a span of 23 bases. CDR3 protein: CSAQNSLAWAETQYF. Written as DNA, the CDR3 is TGCAGCGCTCAAAACTCACTAGCTTGGGCGGAGACCCAGTACTTC. Filled out from reference TRBV29-1 and TRBJ2-5, the complete variable domain reads SAVISQKPSRDICQRGTSLTIQCQVDSQVTMMFWYRQQPGQSLTLIATANQGSEATYESGFVIDKFPISRPNLTFSTLTVSNMSPEDSSIYLCSAQNSLAWAETQYFGPGTRLLVL.

The J gene is TRBJ1-1, the V gene TRBV5-1; no clear D gene. The CDR3 is 14 residues long. V lost 0 bases and J lost 5, with 11 bases in between. Germline values: CDR1 SGHRS, CDR2 YFSETQ. CDR3 in amino acids: CASSLGPENTEAFF. CDR3 DNA sequence: TGCGCCAGCAGCTTGGGACCGGAGAATACTGAAGCTTTCTTT.

The chain employs TRBV3-1 (or the pseudogene TRBV3-2) and TRBJ2-2, with D perhaps matching TRBD1 (5 bases). The CDR3 runs to 17 residues. Trimming removed 1 base at V and 1 base at J, with 13 bases between. Germline CDR1 is LGHDT and CDR2 is YNNKEL (reference sequence). The CDR3 nucleotides are TGTGCCAGCAGCCAAGTGGGTATGGGGCTGAACACCGGGGAGCTGTTTTTT. It specifies CASSQVGMGLNTGELFF.